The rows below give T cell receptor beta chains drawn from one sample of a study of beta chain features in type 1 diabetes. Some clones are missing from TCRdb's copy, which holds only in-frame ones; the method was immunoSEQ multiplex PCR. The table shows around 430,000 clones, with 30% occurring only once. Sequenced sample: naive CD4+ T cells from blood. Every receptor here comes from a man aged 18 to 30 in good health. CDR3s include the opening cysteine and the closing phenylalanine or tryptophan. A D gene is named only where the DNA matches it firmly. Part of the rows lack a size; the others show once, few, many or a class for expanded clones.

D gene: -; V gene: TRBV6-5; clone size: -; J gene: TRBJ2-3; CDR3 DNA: TGTGCCAGTAGGAGGGACCCACGCACAGATACGCAGTATTTT; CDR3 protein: CASRRDPRTDTQYF
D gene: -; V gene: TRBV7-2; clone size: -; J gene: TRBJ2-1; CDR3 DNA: TGTGCCAGCAGCGCCCGGGGACTTGGGGCTGGAGAGCAGTTCTTC; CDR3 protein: CASSARGLGAGEQFF
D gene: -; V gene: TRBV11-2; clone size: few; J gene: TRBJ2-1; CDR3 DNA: TGTGCCAGCAGTGGTGGGAACAATGAGCAGTTCTTC; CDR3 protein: CASSGGNNEQFF
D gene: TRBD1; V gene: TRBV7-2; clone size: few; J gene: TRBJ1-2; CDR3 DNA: TGTGCCAGCAGCTTGTACAGGGGAGGCTACACCTTC; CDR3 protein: CASSLYRGGYTF
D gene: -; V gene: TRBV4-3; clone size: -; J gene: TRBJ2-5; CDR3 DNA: TGCGCCAGCAGCCAAGATCCTAACCTGGCGGGGACCCAGTACTTC; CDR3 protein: CASSQDPNLAGTQYF
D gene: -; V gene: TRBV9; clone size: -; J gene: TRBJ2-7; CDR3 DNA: TGTGCCAGCAGCGTTACGACTAACTCCTACGAGCAGTACTTC; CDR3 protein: CASSVTTNSYEQYF
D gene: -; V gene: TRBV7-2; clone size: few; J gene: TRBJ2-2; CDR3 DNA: TGTGCCAGCAGCTCCTGGCTCACCGGGGAGCTGTTTTTT; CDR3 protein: CASSSWLTGELFF
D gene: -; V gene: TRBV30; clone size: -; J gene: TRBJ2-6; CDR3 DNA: TGTGCCTGGAACCAGGGCAGCTCTGGGGCCAACGTCCTGACTTTC; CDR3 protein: CAWNQGSSGANVLTF
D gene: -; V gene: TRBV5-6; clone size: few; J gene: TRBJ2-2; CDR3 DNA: TGTGCCAGCAGCTTGTTCTACAGGGTAAACACCGGGGAGCTGTTTTTT; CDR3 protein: CASSLFYRVNTGELFF
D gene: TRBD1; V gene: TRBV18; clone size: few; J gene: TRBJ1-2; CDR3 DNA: TGTGCCAGCTCTTCGAGACAGGGTGCATATGGCTACACCTTC; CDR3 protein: CASSSRQGAYGYTF
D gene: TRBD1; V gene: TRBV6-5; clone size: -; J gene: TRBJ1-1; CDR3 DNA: TGTGCCAGCAGTTTGTTACAGGGGGCTTTAACTGAAGCTTTCTTT; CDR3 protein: CASSLLQGALTEAFF
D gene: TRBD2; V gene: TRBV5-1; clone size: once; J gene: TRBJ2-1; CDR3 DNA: TGCGCCAGCAGCTTGGAACTAGCGCCAAACAATGAGCAGTTCTTC; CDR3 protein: CASSLELAPNNEQFF
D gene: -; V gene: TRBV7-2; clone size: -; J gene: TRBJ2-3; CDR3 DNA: TGTGCCAGCAGCTTCAACGGGGACACGCAGTATTTT; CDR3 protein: CASSFNGDTQYF
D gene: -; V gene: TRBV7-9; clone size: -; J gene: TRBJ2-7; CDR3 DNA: TGTGCCAGCAGCTCCGGGACTCTCGCCTACGAGCAGTACTTC; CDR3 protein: CASSSGTLAYEQYF
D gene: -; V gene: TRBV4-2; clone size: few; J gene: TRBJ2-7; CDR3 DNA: TGTGCCAGCAGCCAGGCCTCTTCCCGGGACATGCTCTACGAGCAGTACTTC; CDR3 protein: CASSQASSRDMLYEQYF
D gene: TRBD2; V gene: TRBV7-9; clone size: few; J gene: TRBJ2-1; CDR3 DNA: TGTGCCAGCAGCTCTGTGCAGCGGGAGGGCCTCTACAATGAGCAGTTCTTC; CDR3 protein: CASSSVQREGLYNEQFF
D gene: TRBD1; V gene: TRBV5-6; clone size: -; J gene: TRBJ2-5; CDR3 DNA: TGTGCCAGCAGCTTAGGCTCCGACAGGGGGTACCAAGAGACCCAGTACTTC; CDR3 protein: CASSLGSDRGYQETQYF
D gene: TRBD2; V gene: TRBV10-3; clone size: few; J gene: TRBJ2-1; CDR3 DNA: TGTGCCATCAGTGAGGATCTAGCGGGAGGCTTCTACAATGAGCAGTTCTTC; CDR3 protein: CAISEDLAGGFYNEQFF
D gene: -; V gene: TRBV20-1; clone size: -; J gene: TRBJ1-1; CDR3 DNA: TGCAGTGCATTTGACACCGCAGCTTCTTTCTTT; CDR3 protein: CSAFDTAASFF
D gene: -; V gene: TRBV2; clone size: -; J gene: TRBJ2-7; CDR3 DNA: TGTGCCAGCAGTGAGGACATCTACGAGCAGTACTTC; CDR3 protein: CASSEDIYEQYF
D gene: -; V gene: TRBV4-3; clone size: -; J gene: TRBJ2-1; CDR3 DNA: TGCGCCAGCAGCCCAAATAAGGGAATCTCCTACAATGAGCAGTTCTTC; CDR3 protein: CASSPNKGISYNEQFF
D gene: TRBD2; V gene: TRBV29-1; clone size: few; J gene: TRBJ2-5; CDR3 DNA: TGCAGCGTTGAGGACGGGAGGGCCAGAGAGACCCAGTACTTC; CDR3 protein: CSVEDGRARETQYF
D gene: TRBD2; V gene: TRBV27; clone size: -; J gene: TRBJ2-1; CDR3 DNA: TGTGCCAGCAGTTTACTAGCGGGGTTAAGGAATGAGCAGTTCTTC; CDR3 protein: CASSLLAGLRNEQFF
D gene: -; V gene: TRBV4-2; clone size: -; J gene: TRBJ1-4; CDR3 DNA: TGTGCCAGCAGCCAGACTCTCGGGGCAACTAATGAAAAACTGTTTTTT; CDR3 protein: CASSQTLGATNEKLFF
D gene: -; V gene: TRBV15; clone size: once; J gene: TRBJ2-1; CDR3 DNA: TGTGCCACCAGCAGAGATGGGCGGGCAGGGCAGTTCTTC; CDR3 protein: CATSRDGRAGQFF
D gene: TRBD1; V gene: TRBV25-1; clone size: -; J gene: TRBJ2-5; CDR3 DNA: TGTGCCAGCAGTGACCCGCGGACAGGGGCGGAGACCCAGTACTTC; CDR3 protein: CASSDPRTGAETQYF
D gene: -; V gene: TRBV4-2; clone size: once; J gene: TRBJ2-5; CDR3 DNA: TGTGCCAGCAGCCAAGGGGAGGAGAAAGTGGAGACCCAGTACTTC; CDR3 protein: CASSQGEEKVETQYF
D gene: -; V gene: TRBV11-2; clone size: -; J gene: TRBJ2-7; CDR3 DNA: TGTGCCAGCAGCTTAATAGGCTACGAGCAGTACTTC; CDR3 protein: CASSLIGYEQYF
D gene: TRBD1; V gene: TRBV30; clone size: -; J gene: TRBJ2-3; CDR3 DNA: TGTGCCTGGAGTCCGGACAGGAGCACAGATACGCAGTATTTT; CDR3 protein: CAWSPDRSTDTQYF
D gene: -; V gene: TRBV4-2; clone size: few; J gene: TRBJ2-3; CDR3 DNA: TGTGCCAGCAGCCATCGGACAGCCAGCACAGATACGCAGTATTTT; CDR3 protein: CASSHRTASTDTQYF
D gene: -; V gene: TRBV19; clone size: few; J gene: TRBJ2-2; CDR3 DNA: TGTGCCAGTAGTATCAGGGAAGCCGGGGAGCTGTTTTTT; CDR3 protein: CASSIREAGELFF
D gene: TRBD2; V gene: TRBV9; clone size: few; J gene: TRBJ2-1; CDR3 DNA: TGTGCCAGCAGCGTAGATAGCGGGAGGTGGGGCAATGAGCAGTTCTTC; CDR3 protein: CASSVDSGRWGNEQFF
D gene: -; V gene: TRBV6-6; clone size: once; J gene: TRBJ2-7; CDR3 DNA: TGTGCCAGCAGGCCCCCGGGTGCAGCACGACGCGAGCAGTACTTC; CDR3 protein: CASRPPGAARREQYF
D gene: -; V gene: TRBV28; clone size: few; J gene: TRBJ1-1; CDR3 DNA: TGTGCCAGCAGTTTATGGGGAGAAGCTTTCTTT; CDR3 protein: CASSLWGEAFF
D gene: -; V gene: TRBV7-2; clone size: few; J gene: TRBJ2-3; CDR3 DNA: TGTGCCAGCAGCGTACGGGTCCGCACAGATACGCAGTATTTT; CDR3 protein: CASSVRVRTDTQYF
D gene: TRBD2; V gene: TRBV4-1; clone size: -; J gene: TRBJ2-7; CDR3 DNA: TGCGCCAGCAGCCAATCGGGGACTGGGGTAGCGGGGACCTACGAGCAGTACTTC; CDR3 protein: CASSQSGTGVAGTYEQYF
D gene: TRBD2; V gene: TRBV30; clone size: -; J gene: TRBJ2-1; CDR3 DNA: TGTGCCTGGAGTGTTGGGGGGGACAATGAGCAGTTCTTC; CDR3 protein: CAWSVGGDNEQFF
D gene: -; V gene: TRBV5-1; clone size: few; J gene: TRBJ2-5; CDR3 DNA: TGCGCCAGCAGCTTTGGCAGCCCTCGGGAGACCCAGTACTTC; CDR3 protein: CASSFGSPRETQYF
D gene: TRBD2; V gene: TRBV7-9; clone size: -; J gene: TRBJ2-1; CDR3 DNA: TGTGCCAGCAGCCCAAGGACTAGCGGGAGGGGTGAGCAGTTCTTC; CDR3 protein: CASSPRTSGRGEQFF
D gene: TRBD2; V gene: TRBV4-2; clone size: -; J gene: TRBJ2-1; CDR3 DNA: TGTGCCAGCAGCCAAGTTAGTTTAGCGGGAGCCCACAATGAGCAGTTCTTC; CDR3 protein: CASSQVSLAGAHNEQFF
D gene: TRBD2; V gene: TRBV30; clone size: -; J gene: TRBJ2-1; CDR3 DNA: TGTGCCTGGCGTCGACTAGCGGCAACCTACAATGAGCAGTTCTTC; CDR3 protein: CAWRRLAATYNEQFF
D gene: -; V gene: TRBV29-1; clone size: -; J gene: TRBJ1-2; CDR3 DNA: TGCAGCGTTGACCTCGGGGTCGGGTATGGCTACACCTTC; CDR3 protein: CSVDLGVGYGYTF
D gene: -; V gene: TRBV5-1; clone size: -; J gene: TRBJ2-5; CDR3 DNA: TGCGCCAGCAGCTCCGAGTGGACAGAAGAGACCCAGTACTTC; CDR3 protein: CASSSEWTEETQYF
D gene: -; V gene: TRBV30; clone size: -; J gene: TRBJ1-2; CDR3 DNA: TGTGCCTGGAGTGTAAGGATAGCTAACTATGGCTACACCTTC; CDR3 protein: CAWSVRIANYGYTF
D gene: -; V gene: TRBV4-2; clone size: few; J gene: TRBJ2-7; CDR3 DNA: TGTGCCAGCAGCCAAGGTCCGACAGGCGGGTACTACGAGCAGTACTTC; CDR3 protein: CASSQGPTGGYYEQYF